This record concerns one T cell receptor (beta chain) sequence. The specificity of this receptor is unknown. No qualities accompany the bases; no much larger clone lies one base away. The data were obtained in a study of radiation and T cells in renal cell carcinoma (dated by TCRdb to the early 2020s). Context from the whole study: Samples were obtained from a clinical trial, in which 15 Gy stereotactic body radiation therapy was delivered to primary renal cell carcinomas and nephrectomy was performed 4 weeks later. In the approximately 58 samples combined, some 4,000,000 unique CDR3 nucleotide sequences were found, encoding about 2.7 million unique CDR3 amino acid sequences. In total, 50 to 55 samples underwent TCR beta sequencing: 25 or so tumors plus 27 peripheral blood samples. General conclusions and limits of the study: The single-armed trial design could not address effects of radiation dose or scheduling on the TCR repertoire. In blood, the top tumor clonotypes increased between baseline and 2 weeks post-radiation and then shrank by 4 weeks, which suggests that tumor-resident clones expanded only transiently. Because pretreatment tumor biopsies were not available, the baseline intratumoral presence of clonotypes could not be determined. Dynamics of the blood repertoire were not tracked past 4 weeks after treatment.

The time point label, read with the paper, signifies: baseline pretreatment blood. The treatment or condition label, read with the paper, signifies: 15 Gy SBRT to primary tumor, nephrectomy 4 weeks later. Serial peripheral blood from radiation-treated patients was sampled at baseline, 2 weeks and 4 weeks after SBRT to track tumor-enriched clonotypes. Renal cell carcinoma with clear cell pathology was present in all patients. Genomic DNA for TCR sequencing was prepared using the QIAamp DNA Blood Mini Kit (Qiagen). The analyses included just those samples that passed every quality control check. The immunoSEQ kit was used, according to the manufacturer's recommendations, to generate TCR beta libraries from genomic DNA. To prepare the libraries, a first multiplex PCR with proprietary primers was run, followed by a second PCR that added unique barcodes, and a bead cleanup was done after each round. Each sample batch included a kit-provided positive control reaction and a negative control reaction. The final libraries underwent checking on an Agilent 4200 TapeStation D1000 ScreenTape, volumetric pooling, and quantification by qPCR. An Illumina NextSeq500 fitted with a MidOutput 150-cycle cartridge performed the sequencing, running 156 Read1 cycles and 15 Index1 cycles with the kit's custom primers. The pooled library was loaded at 1.0 pM, and roughly 20% PhiX control was spiked in. As for how the authors treated the data: The vendor-processed data were analyzed in R, and a clonotype was defined as all T cells that share the same CDR3 nucleotide sequence. In the clone abundance analyses, frequencies were normalized to the 10,000 most abundant clones in each sample. Before analysis, public T cell clones were removed, and these numbered fewer than five per sample on average. An abundance difference of at least 32-fold between compartments was the criterion for calling clonotypes tumor-enriched or baseline blood-enriched. Clonotypes expanded or contracted between blood time points were identified with a beta-binomial differential abundance model. Tumor-blood repertoire similarity was measured with the Baroni-Urbani and Buser coefficient, and groups were compared using two-tailed Wilcoxon tests in R. What TCRdb holds here is the immuneACCESS table cut down to in-frame rearrangements. Part of the clones is not present; checked against another copy, under half of the missing clones reflect an unresolved V gene, and the others are unexplained. V and J calls plus clone size are reproduced from that table; the DNA served to infer D and trimming. The sample table shows around 140,000 clones, and approximately 87% are seen once. Clones ranked in the top ten supply roughly 25% of the sample.

The CDR3 measures 16 amino acids from cysteine to phenylalanine. Here the CDR3 DNA is all that survives: 48 bases in frame from base 1. According to the germline V gene, CDR1 reads SGHRS and CDR2 reads YFSETQ. V has 0 bases trimmed and J has 5 bases trimmed; junction bases matching no gene number 7. This sequence was found in a woman aged 45 to 65 with renal cell carcinoma. The input for sequencing was blood, taken from a patient whose treatment included radiotherapy and nephrectomy. In this chain, TRBV5-1 is recombined with TRBJ2-5, with 10 bases matching TRBD1. CDR3 sequence: CASSLGPGTGEETQYF. The base sequence is TGCGCCAGCAGCTTGGGCCCCGGGACAGGGGAGGAGACCCAGTACTTC.